The clone carrying this T cell receptor beta chain was seen many times. One entry per CDR3 protein, called by TCRdb with MiXCR from the 5' RACE reads. The table lists about 240,000 distinct CDR3 sequences, about 10% of them singletons. This CDR3 is built from 15 residues. The germline gives CDR1 SQVTM, CDR2 ANQGSEA. V shed 3 bases, J shed 6 bases, and the junction held 11 bases outside the gene matches. The source of the sample is a study of identical twins. This sequence was found in a middle-aged man in good health. The sample consisted of memory T cells sorted from blood. The chain couples TRBV29-1 to TRBJ2-1; 7 bases match TRBD2. Here the CDR3 DNA reads TGCAGCGTTGATCAGGGAGGGCGGGACGGCAATGAGCAGTTCTTC. It translates to CSVDQGGRDGNEQFF.